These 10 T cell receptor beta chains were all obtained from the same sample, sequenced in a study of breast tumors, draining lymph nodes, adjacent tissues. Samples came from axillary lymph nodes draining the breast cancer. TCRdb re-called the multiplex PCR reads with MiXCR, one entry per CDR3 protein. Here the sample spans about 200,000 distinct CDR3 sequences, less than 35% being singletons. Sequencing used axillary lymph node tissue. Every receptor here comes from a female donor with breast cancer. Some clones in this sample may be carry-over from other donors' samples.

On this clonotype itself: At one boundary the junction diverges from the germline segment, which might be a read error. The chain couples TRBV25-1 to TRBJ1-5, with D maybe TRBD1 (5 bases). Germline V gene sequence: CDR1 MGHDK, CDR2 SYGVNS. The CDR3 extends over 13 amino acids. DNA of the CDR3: TGTGCCAGCCAAGGGACCGGGACTCAACCCCCGCATTTT. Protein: CASQGTGTQPPHF.

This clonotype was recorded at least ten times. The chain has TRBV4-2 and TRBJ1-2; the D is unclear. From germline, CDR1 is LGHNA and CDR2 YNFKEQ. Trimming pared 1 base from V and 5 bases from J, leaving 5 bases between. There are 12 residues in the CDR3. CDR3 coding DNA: TGTGCCAGCAGCCAAGGAAATTATGGCTACACCTTC. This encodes CASSQGNYGYTF.

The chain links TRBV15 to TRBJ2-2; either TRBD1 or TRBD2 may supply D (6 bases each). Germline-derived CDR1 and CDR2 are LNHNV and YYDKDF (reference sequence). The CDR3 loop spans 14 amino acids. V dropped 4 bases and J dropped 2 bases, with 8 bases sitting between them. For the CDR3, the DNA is TGTGCCACCAGCAAGGGGGGCAACACCGGGGAGCTGTTTTTT. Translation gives CATSKGGNTGELFF.

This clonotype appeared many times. The CDR3: CASSSGQGNSPLHF. Written as DNA, the CDR3 is TGTGCCAGCAGCTCAGGACAGGGCAATTCACCCCTCCACTTT. The chain employs TRBV7-9 and TRBJ1-6; 8 nucleotides match TRBD1. This CDR3 comprises 14 residues. Trimming took 4 bases from V and 7 from J; bases not matched to a gene: 3. The V gene's germline CDR1 is SEHNR and CDR2 FQNEAQ (reference sequence).

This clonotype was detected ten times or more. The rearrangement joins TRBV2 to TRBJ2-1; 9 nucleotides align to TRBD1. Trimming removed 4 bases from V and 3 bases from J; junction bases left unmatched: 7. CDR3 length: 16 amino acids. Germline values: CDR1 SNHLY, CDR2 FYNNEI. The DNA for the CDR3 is TGTGCCAGCAGTGGAGGAACAGGGGGCATCTACAATGAGCAGTTCTTC. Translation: CASSGGTGGIYNEQFF.

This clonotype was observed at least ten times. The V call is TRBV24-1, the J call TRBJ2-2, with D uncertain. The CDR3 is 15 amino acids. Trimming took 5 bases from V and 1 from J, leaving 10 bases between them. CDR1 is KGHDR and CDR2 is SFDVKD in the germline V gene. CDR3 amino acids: CATSAQTLNTGELFF. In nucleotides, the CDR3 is TGTGCCACCAGTGCCCAAACACTGAACACCGGGGAGCTGTTTTTT.

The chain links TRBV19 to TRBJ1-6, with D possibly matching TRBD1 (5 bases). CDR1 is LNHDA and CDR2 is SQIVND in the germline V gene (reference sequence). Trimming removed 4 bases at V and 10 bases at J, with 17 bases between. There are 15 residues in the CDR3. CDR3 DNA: TGTGCCAGTAGTACCAATCAGGGCACGGGGTCACCCCTCCACTTT. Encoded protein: CASSTNQGTGSPLHF.

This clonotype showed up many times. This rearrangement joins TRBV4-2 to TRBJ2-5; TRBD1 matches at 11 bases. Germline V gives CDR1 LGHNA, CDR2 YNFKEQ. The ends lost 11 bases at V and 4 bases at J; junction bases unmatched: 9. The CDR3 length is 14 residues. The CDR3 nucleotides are TGTGCCGTATCTGGGACAGGGGGTGCAGAGACCCAGTACTTC. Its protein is CAVSGTGGAETQYF.

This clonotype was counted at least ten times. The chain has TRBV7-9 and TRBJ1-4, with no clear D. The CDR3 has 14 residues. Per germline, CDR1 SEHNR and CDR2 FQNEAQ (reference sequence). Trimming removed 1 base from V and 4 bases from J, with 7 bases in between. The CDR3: CASSLGGNNEKLFF. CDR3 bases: TGTGCCAGCAGCTTAGGCGGGAATAATGAAAAACTGTTTTTT.

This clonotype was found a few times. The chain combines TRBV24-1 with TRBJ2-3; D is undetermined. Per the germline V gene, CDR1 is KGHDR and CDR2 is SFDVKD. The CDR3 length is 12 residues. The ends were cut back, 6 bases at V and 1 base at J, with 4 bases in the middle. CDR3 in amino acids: CATSYCTDTQYF. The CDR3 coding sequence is TGTGCCACCAGTTACTGCACAGATACGCAGTATTTT.